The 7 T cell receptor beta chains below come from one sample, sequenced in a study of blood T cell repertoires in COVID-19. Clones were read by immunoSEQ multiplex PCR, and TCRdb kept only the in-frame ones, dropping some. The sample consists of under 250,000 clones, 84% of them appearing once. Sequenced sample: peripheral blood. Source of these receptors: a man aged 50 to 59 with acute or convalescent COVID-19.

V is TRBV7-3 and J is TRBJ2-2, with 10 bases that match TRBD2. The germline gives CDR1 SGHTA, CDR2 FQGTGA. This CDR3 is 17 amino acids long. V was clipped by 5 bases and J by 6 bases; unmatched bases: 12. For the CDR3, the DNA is TGTGCCAGCAGCCTCGACGGGGCTAGCGGGGGTGCCGGGGAGCTGTTTTTT. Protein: CASSLDGASGGAGELFF. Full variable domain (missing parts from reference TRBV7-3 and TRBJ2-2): GAGVSQTPSNKVTEKGKYVELRCDPISGHTALYWYRQSLGQGPEFLIYFQGTGAADDSGLPNDRFFAVRPEGSVSTLKIQRTERGDSAVYLCASSLDGASGGAGELFFGEGSRLTVL.

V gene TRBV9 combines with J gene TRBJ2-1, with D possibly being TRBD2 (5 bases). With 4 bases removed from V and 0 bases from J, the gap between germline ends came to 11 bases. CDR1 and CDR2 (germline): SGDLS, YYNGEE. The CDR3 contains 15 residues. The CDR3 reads CASSRTGSSYNEQFF. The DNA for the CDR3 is TGTGCCAGCAGCCGTACGGGGAGCTCCTACAATGAGCAGTTCTTC.

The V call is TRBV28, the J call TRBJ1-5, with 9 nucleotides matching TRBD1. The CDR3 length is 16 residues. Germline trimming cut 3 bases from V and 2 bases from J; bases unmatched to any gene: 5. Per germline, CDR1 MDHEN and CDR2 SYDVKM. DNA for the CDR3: TGTGCCAGCAGTTTCTACAGGGGGCGCGGCAATCAGCCCCAGCATTTT. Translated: CASSFYRGRGNQPQHF.

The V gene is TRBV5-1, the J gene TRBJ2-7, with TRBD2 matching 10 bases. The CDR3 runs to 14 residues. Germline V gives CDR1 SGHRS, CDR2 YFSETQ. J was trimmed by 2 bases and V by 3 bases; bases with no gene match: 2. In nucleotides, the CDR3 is TGCGCCAGCAGCTGGACTAGCGGCCCCTACGAGCAGTACTTC. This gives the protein CASSWTSGPYEQYF.

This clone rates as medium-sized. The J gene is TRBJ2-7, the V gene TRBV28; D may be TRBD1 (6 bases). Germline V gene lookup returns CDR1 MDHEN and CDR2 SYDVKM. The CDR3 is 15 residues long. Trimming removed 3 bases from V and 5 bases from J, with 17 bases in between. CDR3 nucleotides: TGTGCCAGCAGTTTGCCCGATAACAGGGACCACGAGCAGTACTTC. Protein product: CASSLPDNRDHEQYF.

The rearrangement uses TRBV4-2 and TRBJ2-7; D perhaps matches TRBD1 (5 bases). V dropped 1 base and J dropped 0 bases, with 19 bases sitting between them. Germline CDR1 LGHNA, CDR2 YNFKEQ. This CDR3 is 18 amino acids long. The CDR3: CASSQVYNHYDSSYEQYF. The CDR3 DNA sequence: TGTGCCAGCAGCCAAGTCTATAACCACTATGACAGCTCCTACGAGCAGTACTTC.

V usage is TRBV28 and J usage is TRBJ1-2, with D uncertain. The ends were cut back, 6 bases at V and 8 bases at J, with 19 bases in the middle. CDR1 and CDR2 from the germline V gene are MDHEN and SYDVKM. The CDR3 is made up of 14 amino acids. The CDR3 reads CASRTPTSPGGYTF. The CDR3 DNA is TGTGCCAGCAGAACCCCGACATCACCGGGAGGCTACACCTTC.